The rows below give T cell receptor beta chains drawn from one sample of a study of blood T cells in healthy people across ages. One entry per CDR3 protein, called by TCRdb with MiXCR from the 5' RACE reads. Here the sample spans hundreds of thousands of distinct CDR3 sequences, around two fifths being singletons. The source material was blood. These receptors originate from a man in his sixties in good health. CDR3s include the opening cysteine and the closing phenylalanine or tryptophan. Fields, in order: J gene, D gene, clone size, V gene, CDR3 DNA, CDR3 protein. D genes are given only for firm matches. Only part of the rows carry a size: once, few, many, or a class if the clone is expanded.

TRBJ1-5 TRBD1 - TRBV6-1 TGTGCCAGCAGTGGTAGGGGGCTACGGCAGAATCAGCCCCAGCATTTT CASSGRGLRQNQPQHF
TRBJ1-1 - few TRBV4-3 TGCGCCAGCAGCCAAGATGGTTTCTCAGACACTGAAGCTTTCTTT CASSQDGFSDTEAFF
TRBJ2-7 - once TRBV7-2 TGTGCCAGCGCCGCCGTCCAGGCACTTTACGAGCAGTACTTC CASAAVQALYEQYF
TRBJ2-2 - - TRBV7-9 TGTGCCAGCAGCTTATCCTTGGGAACACCCACCGGGGAGCTGTTTTTT CASSLSLGTPTGELFF
TRBJ1-4 - once TRBV2 TGTGCCAGCAGTGCGGGTCAGACTGCAACTAATGAAAAACTGTTTTTT CASSAGQTATNEKLFF
TRBJ1-5 - - TRBV20-1 TGCAGTGCTAGGTCCGGCTATAGCAATCAGCCCCAGCATTTT CSARSGYSNQPQHF
TRBJ2-3 - few TRBV6-5 TGTGCCAGCAGTTCCCAGGGTAGGACTACAACACCCACAGATACGCAGTATTTT CASSSQGRTTTPTDTQYF
TRBJ2-3 TRBD2 - TRBV25-1 TGTGCCAGCAGTGAATCGGGGACTAGCGGGGGAGATACGCAGTATTTT CASSESGTSGGDTQYF
TRBJ1-2 - - TRBV7-9 TGTGCCAGCAGCCAGAGGACCGACATGGGCTACACCTTC CASSQRTDMGYTF
TRBJ1-2 TRBD1 few TRBV7-9 TGTGCCAGCAGCTTAGCGCGTGACAGGGGGTCGTATGGCTACACCTTC CASSLARDRGSYGYTF
TRBJ2-1 - many TRBV20-1 TGCAGTGCTAGAGGGCCCCTCCTAATGTCAGGGGAGCAGTTCTTC CSARGPLLMSGEQFF
TRBJ1-5 - - TRBV6-6 TGTGCCAGCAGTGACACGGGGGACAATCAGCCCCAGCATTTT CASSDTGDNQPQHF
TRBJ2-7 - - TRBV7-9 TGTGCCAGCAACTCCCGTGGGCCCGACGAGCAGTACTTC CASNSRGPDEQYF
TRBJ2-7 - - TRBV7-8 TGTGCCAGCAGCTCAACCGGGACTCCCTACGAGCAGTACTTC CASSSTGTPYEQYF
TRBJ2-7 TRBD1 - TRBV12-3/TRBV12-4 TGTGCCAGCACCCCACAGACAGGGGCGGTCGAGCAGTACTTC CASTPQTGAVEQYF
TRBJ1-2 TRBD1 many TRBV6-1 TGTGCCAGCAGTGAAGACAGGGGCTATGGCTACACCTTC CASSEDRGYGYTF
TRBJ2-1 - - TRBV4-3 TGCGCCGGCAGCCACACCCCGGGACTCCAGGGGGATGAGCAGTTCTTC CAGSHTPGLQGDEQFF
TRBJ1-2 TRBD1 - TRBV27 TGTGCCAGCAGTTTATCTCGGACAGGTATCAATGGCTACACCTTC CASSLSRTGINGYTF
TRBJ2-7 TRBD2 - TRBV20-1 TGCAGTGCCAACGGGGGGGTAGCCTACGAGCAGTACTTC CSANGGVAYEQYF
TRBJ2-7 TRBD1 - TRBV5-1 TGCGCCAGCAGCTTGGGACAGGGAATAGAGTACGAGCAGTACTTC CASSLGQGIEYEQYF
TRBJ1-2 - - TRBV27 TGTGCCAGCAGGTCGACAGCCTACTATGGCTACACCTTC CASRSTAYYGYTF
TRBJ2-3 TRBD1 - TRBV6-1 TGTGCCAGCAGTGAAAGAGTCAGGGGGCGATCGATAGATACGCAGTATTTT CASSERVRGRSIDTQYF
TRBJ2-7 - - TRBV20-1 TGCAGTGCTAGAATAGCGGGACAGGGTGACGAGCAGAACTTC CSARIAGQGDEQNF
TRBJ2-5 TRBD2 few TRBV18 TGTGCCAGCTCACCACCTGGACTAGCGGGGCAAGAGACCCAGTACTTC CASSPPGLAGQETQYF